This is a list of T cell receptor beta chains from one sample in a study of T-cell reconstitution after alpha-beta-depleted transplantation in children. TCRdb processed the PCR reads anew with MiXCR; each CDR3 protein has one entry. The data contain about 120,000 distinct CDR3 sequences, 10% of them seen just once; the ten biggest clones take up 8%. Specimen: PBMCs from the stem cell graft donor, collected from the stem cell graft. These receptors were obtained from a human donor who donated a stem cell graft to a child with acute lymphoblastic leukemia. The CDR3 runs from the conserved cysteine through the conserved F or W. A D gene is named only where the DNA matches it firmly. Rows may omit the clone size; those that give it use once, few, many or a size class.

d_call: NA; clone_size: many; j_call: TRBJ2-5; v_call: TRBV7-7; cdr3_aa: CASSLAPGQETQYF; cdr3_nt: TGTGCTAGCAGCTTAGCGCCAGGGCAGGAGACCCAGTACTTC
d_call: NA; clone_size: many; j_call: TRBJ2-7; v_call: TRBV2; cdr3_aa: CASSAPYEQYF; cdr3_nt: TGTGCCAGCAGTGCCCCATACGAGCAGTACTTC
d_call: TRBD2; clone_size: many; j_call: TRBJ2-3; v_call: TRBV20-1; cdr3_aa: CSAEGTSGGLDTQYF; cdr3_nt: TGCAGTGCTGAGGGGACTAGCGGGGGGTTAGATACGCAGTATTTT
d_call: NA; clone_size: many; j_call: TRBJ2-7; v_call: TRBV7-9; cdr3_aa: CASTLPGLYEQYF; cdr3_nt: TGTGCCAGCACCCTACCTGGCCTTTACGAGCAGTACTTC
d_call: TRBD2; clone_size: many; j_call: TRBJ2-7; v_call: TRBV20-1; cdr3_aa: CSAGPGLADHNPPYEQYF; cdr3_nt: TGCAGTGCTGGCCCGGGACTAGCGGACCATAACCCCCCCTACGAGCAGTACTTC
d_call: NA; clone_size: NA; j_call: TRBJ1-1; v_call: TRBV5-1; cdr3_aa: CASSSGTLNTEAFF; cdr3_nt: TGCGCCAGCAGCTCCGGGACTCTGAACACTGAAGCTTTCTTT
d_call: NA; clone_size: once; j_call: TRBJ1-5; v_call: TRBV19; cdr3_aa: CASSTRGDQPQHF; cdr3_nt: TGTGCCAGTAGTACGAGGGGGGATCAGCCCCAGCATTTT
d_call: TRBD1; clone_size: many; j_call: TRBJ2-2; v_call: TRBV27; cdr3_aa: CASSPLDRAANTGELFF; cdr3_nt: TGTGCCAGCAGTCCACTGGACAGGGCCGCGAACACCGGGGAGCTGTTTTTT
d_call: TRBD2; clone_size: few; j_call: TRBJ2-1; v_call: TRBV12-3/TRBV12-4; cdr3_aa: CASSLRREPPLEQFF; cdr3_nt: TGTGCCAGCAGTTTGAGGCGGGAGCCCCCTCTGGAGCAGTTCTTC
d_call: TRBD2; clone_size: many; j_call: TRBJ2-1; v_call: TRBV18; cdr3_aa: CASSPDGRTPNEQFF; cdr3_nt: TGTGCCAGCTCACCGGACGGGAGGACCCCCAATGAGCAGTTCTTC
d_call: NA; clone_size: many; j_call: TRBJ2-7; v_call: TRBV5-1; cdr3_aa: CASSLGGRSYEQYF; cdr3_nt: TGCGCCAGCAGCTTGGGGGGACGGTCCTACGAGCAGTACTTC
d_call: NA; clone_size: many; j_call: TRBJ1-4; v_call: TRBV7-2; cdr3_aa: CASSLSLVGTTNEKLFF; cdr3_nt: TGTGCCAGCAGCCTTTCCCTGGTCGGCACAACTAATGAAAAACTGTTTTTT
d_call: TRBD1; clone_size: many; j_call: TRBJ1-2; v_call: TRBV10-3; cdr3_aa: CAISAPGQGHGYTF; cdr3_nt: TGTGCCATCAGTGCCCCGGGACAGGGTCATGGCTACACCTTC
d_call: NA; clone_size: many; j_call: TRBJ1-1; v_call: TRBV20-1; cdr3_aa: CSARDVKGGTEAFF; cdr3_nt: TGCAGTGCTAGAGATGTTAAGGGTGGCACTGAAGCTTTCTTT
d_call: TRBD2; clone_size: once; j_call: TRBJ2-1; v_call: TRBV18; cdr3_aa: CASSPGGGVYNEQFF; cdr3_nt: TGTGCCAGCTCCCCGGGCGGGGGAGTCTACAATGAGCAGTTCTTC
d_call: TRBD2; clone_size: many; j_call: TRBJ2-1; v_call: TRBV6-1; cdr3_aa: CATLGLVHEQFF; cdr3_nt: TGTGCCACCCTTGGACTAGTTCATGAGCAGTTCTTC
d_call: TRBD1; clone_size: many; j_call: TRBJ1-1; v_call: TRBV29-1; cdr3_aa: CSVINRGMNTEAFF; cdr3_nt: TGCAGCGTGATCAACAGGGGGATGAACACTGAAGCTTTCTTT
d_call: TRBD2; clone_size: many; j_call: TRBJ2-3; v_call: TRBV7-6; cdr3_aa: CASCSSGGPSTDTQYF; cdr3_nt: TGTGCCAGCTGCTCTAGCGGGGGCCCTAGCACAGATACGCAGTATTTT
d_call: TRBD1; clone_size: many; j_call: TRBJ2-7; v_call: TRBV7-6; cdr3_aa: CASNTPGTGDYEQYF; cdr3_nt: TGTGCCAGCAACACCCCCGGGACAGGGGACTACGAGCAGTACTTC
d_call: NA; clone_size: many; j_call: TRBJ2-5; v_call: TRBV14; cdr3_aa: CASSQDLLQETQYF; cdr3_nt: TGTGCCAGCAGCCAAGATCTGCTCCAAGAGACCCAGTACTTC
d_call: NA; clone_size: many; j_call: TRBJ2-7; v_call: TRBV6-5; cdr3_aa: CASSYSIPPYEQYF; cdr3_nt: TGTGCCAGCAGTTACTCGATCCCCCCCTACGAGCAGTACTTC
d_call: NA; clone_size: many; j_call: TRBJ2-7; v_call: TRBV12-3/TRBV12-4; cdr3_aa: CASKQAAGPYEQYF; cdr3_nt: TGTGCCAGCAAACAGGCCGCCGGGCCGTACGAGCAGTACTTC
d_call: TRBD1; clone_size: many; j_call: TRBJ1-6; v_call: TRBV28; cdr3_aa: CASQRRDRSSSYNSPLHF; cdr3_nt: TGTGCCAGCCAACGAAGGGACAGATCCAGCTCCTATAATTCACCCCTCCACTTT
d_call: TRBD1; clone_size: many; j_call: TRBJ2-6; v_call: TRBV11-2; cdr3_aa: CASSSTGGALFSGANVLTF; cdr3_nt: TGTGCCAGCAGCTCGACAGGGGGCGCACTCTTTTCTGGGGCCAACGTCCTGACTTTC
d_call: NA; clone_size: many; j_call: TRBJ1-1; v_call: TRBV5-5; cdr3_aa: CASSSTEVTEAFF; cdr3_nt: TGTGCCAGCAGCTCCACAGAGGTAACTGAAGCTTTCTTT
d_call: TRBD1; clone_size: many; j_call: TRBJ1-1; v_call: TRBV5-8; cdr3_aa: CASSSIGQGVRNTEAFF; cdr3_nt: TGTGCCAGCAGCTCGATAGGACAGGGTGTGAGGAACACTGAAGCTTTCTTT
d_call: NA; clone_size: many; j_call: TRBJ1-1; v_call: TRBV18; cdr3_aa: CASSPQVNTEAFF; cdr3_nt: TGTGCCAGCTCACCTCAGGTGAACACTGAAGCTTTCTTT
d_call: NA; clone_size: many; j_call: TRBJ2-7; v_call: TRBV5-1; cdr3_aa: CASSLPGSSYEQYF; cdr3_nt: TGCGCCAGCAGCTTGCCAGGGAGCTCCTACGAGCAGTACTTC
d_call: NA; clone_size: many; j_call: TRBJ1-3; v_call: TRBV27; cdr3_aa: CASSLTASSGNTIYF; cdr3_nt: TGTGCCAGCAGTTTAACAGCCAGCTCTGGAAACACCATATATTTT
d_call: NA; clone_size: many; j_call: TRBJ2-5; v_call: TRBV6-5; cdr3_aa: CASSYLASARSETQYF; cdr3_nt: TGTGCCAGCAGTTACTTGGCTAGCGCCCGTTCGGAGACCCAGTACTTC
d_call: TRBD2; clone_size: many; j_call: TRBJ2-7; v_call: TRBV7-2; cdr3_aa: CASSHVVAGGLYEQYF; cdr3_nt: TGTGCCAGCAGCCACGTCGTAGCGGGCGGGCTTTACGAGCAGTACTTC
d_call: NA; clone_size: many; j_call: TRBJ1-1; v_call: TRBV20-1; cdr3_aa: CSAEGFPGRTEAFF; cdr3_nt: TGCAGTGCCGAGGGGTTCCCCGGCAGAACTGAAGCTTTCTTT